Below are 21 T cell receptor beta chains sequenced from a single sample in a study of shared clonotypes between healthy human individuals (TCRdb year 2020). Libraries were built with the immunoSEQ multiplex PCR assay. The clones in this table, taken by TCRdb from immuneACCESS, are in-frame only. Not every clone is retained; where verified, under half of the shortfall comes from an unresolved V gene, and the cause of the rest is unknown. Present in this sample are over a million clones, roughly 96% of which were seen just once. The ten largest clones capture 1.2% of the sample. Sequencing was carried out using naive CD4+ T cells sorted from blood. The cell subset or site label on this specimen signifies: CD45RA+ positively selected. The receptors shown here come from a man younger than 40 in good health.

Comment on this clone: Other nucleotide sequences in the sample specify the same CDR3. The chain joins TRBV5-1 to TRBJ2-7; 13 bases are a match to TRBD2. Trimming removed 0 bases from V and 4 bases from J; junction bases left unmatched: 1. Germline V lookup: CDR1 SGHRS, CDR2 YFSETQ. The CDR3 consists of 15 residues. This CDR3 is CASSLGLAGGYEQYF. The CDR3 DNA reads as TGCGCCAGCAGCTTGGGACTAGCGGGAGGTTACGAGCAGTACTTC.

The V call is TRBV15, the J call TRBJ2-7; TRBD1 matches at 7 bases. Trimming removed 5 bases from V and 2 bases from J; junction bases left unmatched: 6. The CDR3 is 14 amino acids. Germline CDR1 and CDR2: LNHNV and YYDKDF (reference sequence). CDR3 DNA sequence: TGTGCCACCAGCCTCAGACAGGGAACCTACGAGCAGTACTTC. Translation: CATSLRQGTYEQYF.

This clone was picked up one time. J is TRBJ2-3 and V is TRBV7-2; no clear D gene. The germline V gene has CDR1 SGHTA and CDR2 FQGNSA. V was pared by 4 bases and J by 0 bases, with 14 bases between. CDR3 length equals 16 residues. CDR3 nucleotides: TGTGCCAGCAGCTCCTCCTTAGCAGCTAGCACAGATACGCAGTATTTT. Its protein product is CASSSSLAASTDTQYF.

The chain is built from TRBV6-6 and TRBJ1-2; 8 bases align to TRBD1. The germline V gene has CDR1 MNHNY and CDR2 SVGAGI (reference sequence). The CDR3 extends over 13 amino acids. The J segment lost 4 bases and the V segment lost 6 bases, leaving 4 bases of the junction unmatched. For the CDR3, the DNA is TGTGCCAGCAGCGACAGGGGAGTCTATGGCTACACCTTC. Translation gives CASSDRGVYGYTF.

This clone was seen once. The CDR3 coding sequence is TGTGCCAGCAGTGCAGGGACAGGGCTCGCAGCTTTCTTT. Translation: CASSAGTGLAAFF. V gene TRBV6-1 combines with J gene TRBJ1-1; 9 positions agree with TRBD1. The CDR3 has 13 amino acids. Germline CDR1 reads MNHNS; CDR2 reads SASEGT. V lost 4 bases, J lost 10 bases, and 7 bases stayed unmatched.

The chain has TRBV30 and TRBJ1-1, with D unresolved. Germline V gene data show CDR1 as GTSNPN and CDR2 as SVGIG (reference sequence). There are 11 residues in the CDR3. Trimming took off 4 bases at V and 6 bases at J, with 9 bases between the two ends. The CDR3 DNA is TGTGCCTGGAAGCCGGGCGCTGAAGCTTTCTTT. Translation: CAWKPGAEAFF.

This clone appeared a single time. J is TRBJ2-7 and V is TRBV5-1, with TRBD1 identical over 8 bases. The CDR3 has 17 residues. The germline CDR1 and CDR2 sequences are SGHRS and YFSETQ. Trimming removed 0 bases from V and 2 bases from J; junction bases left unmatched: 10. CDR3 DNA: TGCGCCAGCAGCTTGGAGGCGGAGGACAGGGCCGCCTACGAGCAGTACTTC. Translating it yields CASSLEAEDRAAYEQYF.

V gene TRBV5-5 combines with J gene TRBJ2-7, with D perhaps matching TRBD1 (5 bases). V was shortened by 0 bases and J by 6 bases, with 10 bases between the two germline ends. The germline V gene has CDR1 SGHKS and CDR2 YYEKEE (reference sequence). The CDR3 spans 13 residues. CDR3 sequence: CASSLEGIGEQYF. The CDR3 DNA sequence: TGTGCCAGCAGCTTGGAGGGGATAGGCGAGCAGTACTTC.

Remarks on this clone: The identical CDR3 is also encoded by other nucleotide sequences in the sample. The CDR3 DNA follows: TGTGCCAGCAGCGTGGGGGGGAGCTCCTACGAGCAGTACTTC. As protein: CASSVGGSSYEQYF. J is TRBJ2-7 and V is TRBV9, with 7 bases aligning to TRBD2. This CDR3 is built from 14 residues. Germline lookup yields CDR1 SGDLS and CDR2 YYNGEE. V was pared by 2 bases and J by 0 bases, with 2 bases of the junction left unmatched.

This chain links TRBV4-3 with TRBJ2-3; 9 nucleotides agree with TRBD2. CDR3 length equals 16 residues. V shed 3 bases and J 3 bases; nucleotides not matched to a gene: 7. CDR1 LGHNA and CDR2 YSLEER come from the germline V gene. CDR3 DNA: TGCGCCAGCAGCCATCCCCCGGGACTAGCTACAGATACGCAGTATTTT. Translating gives CASSHPPGLATDTQYF.

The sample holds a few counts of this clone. Here the CDR3 DNA reads TGCGCCAGCAGCCAAGGGATATTGCTGGAGCCCCAGCATTTT. Its protein is CASSQGILLEPQHF. This chain joins TRBV4-1 and TRBJ1-5, with D uncertain. V shed 1 base and J shed 8 bases, with 12 bases lying between them. Looked up from germline, CDR1 is MGHRA and CDR2 is YSYEKL. The CDR3 has 14 residues.

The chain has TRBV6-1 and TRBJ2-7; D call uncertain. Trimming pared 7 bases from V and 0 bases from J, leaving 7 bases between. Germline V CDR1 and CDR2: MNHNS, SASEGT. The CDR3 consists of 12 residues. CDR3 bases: TGTGCCAGCAAAACCTCCTCCTACGAGCAGTACTTC. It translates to CASKTSSYEQYF.

The CDR3 bases are TGCGCCAGCAGAAGGGACGGACGAGGAGGGGCCAACGTCCTGACTTTC. Its translation is CASRRDGRGGANVLTF. This chain connects TRBV5-1 to TRBJ2-6; D is tentatively TRBD1 or TRBD2 (5 bases each). The CDR3 has 16 amino acids. CDR1 is SGHRS and CDR2 is YFSETQ in the germline V gene. Trimming pared 5 bases from V and 4 bases from J, leaving 16 bases between.

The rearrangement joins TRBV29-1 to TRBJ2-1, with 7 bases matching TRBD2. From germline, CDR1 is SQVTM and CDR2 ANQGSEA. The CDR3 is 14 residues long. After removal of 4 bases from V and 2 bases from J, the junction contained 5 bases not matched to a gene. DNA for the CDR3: TGCAGCGTTGGCACTAGCGAACCCTACAATGAGCAGTTCTTC. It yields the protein CSVGTSEPYNEQFF.

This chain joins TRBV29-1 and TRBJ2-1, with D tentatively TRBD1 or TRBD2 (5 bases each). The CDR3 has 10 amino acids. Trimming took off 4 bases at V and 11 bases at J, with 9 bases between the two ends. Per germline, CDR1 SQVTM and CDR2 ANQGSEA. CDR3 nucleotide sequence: TGCAGCGTTGTCGAGGGGCAGCAGTTCTTC. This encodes CSVVEGQQFF.

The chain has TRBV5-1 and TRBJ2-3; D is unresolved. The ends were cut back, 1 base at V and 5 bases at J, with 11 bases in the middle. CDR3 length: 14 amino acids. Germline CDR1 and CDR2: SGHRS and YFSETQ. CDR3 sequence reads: CASSLRRDGDTQYF. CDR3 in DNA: TGCGCCAGCAGCTTGAGAAGGGATGGAGATACGCAGTATTTT.

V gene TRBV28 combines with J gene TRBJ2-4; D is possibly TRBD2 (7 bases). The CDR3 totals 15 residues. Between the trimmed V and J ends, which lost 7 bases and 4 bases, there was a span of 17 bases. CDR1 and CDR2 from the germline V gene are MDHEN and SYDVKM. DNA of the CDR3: TGTGCCAGCACCTCCGTCGGGGGGCTGAAAAACATTCAGTACTTC. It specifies CASTSVGGLKNIQYF.

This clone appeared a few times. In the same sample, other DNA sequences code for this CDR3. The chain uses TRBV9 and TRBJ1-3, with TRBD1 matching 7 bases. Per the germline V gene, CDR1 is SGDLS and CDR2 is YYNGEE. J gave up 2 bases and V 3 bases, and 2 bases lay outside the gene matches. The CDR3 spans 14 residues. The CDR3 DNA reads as TGTGCCAGCAGCGCTGGGACAGCTGGAAACACCATATATTTT. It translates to CASSAGTAGNTIYF.

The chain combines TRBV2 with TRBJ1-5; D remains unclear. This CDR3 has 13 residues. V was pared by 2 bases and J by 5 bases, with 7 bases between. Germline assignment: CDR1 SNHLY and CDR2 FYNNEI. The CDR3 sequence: CASSEIADQPQHF. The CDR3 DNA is TGTGCCAGCAGTGAAATTGCGGATCAGCCCCAGCATTTT.

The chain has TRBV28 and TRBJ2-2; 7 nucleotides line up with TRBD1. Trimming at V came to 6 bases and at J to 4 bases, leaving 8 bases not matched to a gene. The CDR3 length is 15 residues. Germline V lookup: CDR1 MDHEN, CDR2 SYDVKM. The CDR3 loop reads CASSLRGSGTGELFF. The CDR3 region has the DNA TGTGCCAGCAGCCTCAGGGGGAGCGGCACCGGGGAGCTGTTTTTT.

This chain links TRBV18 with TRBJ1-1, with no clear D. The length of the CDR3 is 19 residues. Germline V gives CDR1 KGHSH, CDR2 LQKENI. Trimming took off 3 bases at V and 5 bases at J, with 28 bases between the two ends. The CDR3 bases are TGTGCCAGCTCACCGAAGCCCGGCGCGGTAAAGTTAGGGCGAACTGAAGCTTTCTTT. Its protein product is CASSPKPGAVKLGRTEAFF.